This T cell receptor beta chain stems from a study of shared clonotypes between healthy human individuals. Overall study: Researchers assigned three CD4 naive, three CD4 memory, two CD8 naive and one CD8 memory plate to each donor.

Trimming at V came to 0 bases and at J to 4 bases, leaving 5 bases not matched to a gene. The CDR3 is made up of 14 amino acids. CDR1 is GTSNPN and CDR2 is SVGIG in the germline V gene (reference sequence). Study observations and caveats: Depth was large, yet rarefaction showed that sorted-subset sequencing was incomplete.

As to this clone: Its antigen is not identified. The same CDR3 is also encoded by other DNA sequences in this sample.

A 200 ng quantity of DNA, 25,000 to 30,000 T cell genomes, went into the sorted-subset replicate PCRs. Measured with immunoSEQ multiplex PCR; TCRdb has only the in-frame clones, and not every one. The table records just over 2,000,000 clones, roughly 94% of them present only once. The rearrangement joins TRBV30 to TRBJ2-5; 7 nucleotides align to TRBD1. Sequenced sample: naive CD4+ T cells sorted from blood. Subset in this sample: CD45RA+ positively selected. This receptor was identified in a man between 18 and 35 years old in good health. CDR3 nucleotide sequence: TGTGCCTGGAGTGTAGGGGGCGCGGGAGAGACCCAGTACTTC. This encodes CAWSVGGAGETQYF.